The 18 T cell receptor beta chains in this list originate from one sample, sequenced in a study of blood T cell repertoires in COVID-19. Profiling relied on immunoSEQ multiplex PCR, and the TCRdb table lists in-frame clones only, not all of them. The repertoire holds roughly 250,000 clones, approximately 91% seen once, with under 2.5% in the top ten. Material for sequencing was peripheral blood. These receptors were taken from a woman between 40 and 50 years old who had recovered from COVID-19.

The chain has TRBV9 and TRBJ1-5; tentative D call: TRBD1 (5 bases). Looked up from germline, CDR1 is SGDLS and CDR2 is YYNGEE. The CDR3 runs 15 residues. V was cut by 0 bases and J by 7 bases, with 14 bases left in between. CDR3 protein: CASSVGGGIGQPQHF. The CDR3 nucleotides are TGTGCCAGCAGCGTAGGGGGGGGGATAGGCCAGCCCCAGCATTTT.

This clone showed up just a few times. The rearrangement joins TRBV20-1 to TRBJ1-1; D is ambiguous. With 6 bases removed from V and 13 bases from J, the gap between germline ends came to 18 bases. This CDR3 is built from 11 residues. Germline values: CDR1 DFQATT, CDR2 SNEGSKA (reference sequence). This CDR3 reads CSALQTSGVFF. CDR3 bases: TGCAGTGCCCTTCAGACTTCGGGTGTTTTCTTT.

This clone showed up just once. The CDR3, as DNA: TGCGCCAGCAGCCGGAAGTTCGGGACAGGGGAGCCAAGGCCGCAGTATTTT. This codes for CASSRKFGTGEPRPQYF. This sequence joins TRBV5-1 and TRBJ2-3; 10 bases are shared with TRBD1. This CDR3 has 17 residues. Germline V gene sequence: CDR1 SGHRS, CDR2 YFSETQ. V lost 4 bases and J lost 10; bases outside the gene matches: 18.

CDR3 residues: CASEAGTGDHEQYF. The DNA for the CDR3 is TGTGCCAGTGAAGCCGGGACAGGGGATCACGAGCAGTACTTC. This rearrangement joins TRBV19 to TRBJ2-7, with TRBD1 matching over 10 bases. The V and J ends lost 8 bases and 5 bases, in that order; junction bases with no gene match: 9. This CDR3 spans 14 amino acids. The V gene's germline CDR1 is LNHDA and CDR2 SQIVND (reference sequence).

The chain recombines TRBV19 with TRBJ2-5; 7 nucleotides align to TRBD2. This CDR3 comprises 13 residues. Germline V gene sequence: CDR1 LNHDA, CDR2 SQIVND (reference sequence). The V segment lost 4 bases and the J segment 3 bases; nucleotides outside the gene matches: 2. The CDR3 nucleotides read TGTGCCAGTAGTAGGGGGGGAGAAGAGACCCAGTACTTC. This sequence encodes CASSRGGEETQYF.

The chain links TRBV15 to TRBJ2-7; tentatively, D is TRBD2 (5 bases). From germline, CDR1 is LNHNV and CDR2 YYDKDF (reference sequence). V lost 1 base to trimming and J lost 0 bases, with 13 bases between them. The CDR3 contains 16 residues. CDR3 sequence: CATSRGGGDGSYEQYF. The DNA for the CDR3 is TGTGCCACCAGCAGAGGCGGAGGAGACGGCTCCTACGAGCAGTACTTC.

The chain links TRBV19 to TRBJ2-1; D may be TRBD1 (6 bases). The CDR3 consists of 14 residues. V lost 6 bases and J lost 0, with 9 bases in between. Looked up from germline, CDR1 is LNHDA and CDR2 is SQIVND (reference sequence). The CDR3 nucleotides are TGTGCCAGTAGAGGACAGATCTCCTACAATGAGCAGTTCTTC. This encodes CASRGQISYNEQFF.

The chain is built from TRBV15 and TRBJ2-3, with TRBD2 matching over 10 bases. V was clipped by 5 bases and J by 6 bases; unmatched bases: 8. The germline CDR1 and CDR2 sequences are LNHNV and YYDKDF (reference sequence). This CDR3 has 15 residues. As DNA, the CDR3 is TGTGCCACCAGCGGACAGCGGGGGGGCCCGGATACGCAGTATTTT. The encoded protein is CATSGQRGGPDTQYF.

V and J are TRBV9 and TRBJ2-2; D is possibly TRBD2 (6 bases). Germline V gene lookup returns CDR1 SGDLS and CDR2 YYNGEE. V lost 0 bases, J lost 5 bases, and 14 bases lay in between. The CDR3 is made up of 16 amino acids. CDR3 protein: CASSVGGMLSTGELFF. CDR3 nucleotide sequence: TGTGCCAGCAGCGTAGGCGGGATGCTCTCTACCGGGGAGCTGTTTTTT.

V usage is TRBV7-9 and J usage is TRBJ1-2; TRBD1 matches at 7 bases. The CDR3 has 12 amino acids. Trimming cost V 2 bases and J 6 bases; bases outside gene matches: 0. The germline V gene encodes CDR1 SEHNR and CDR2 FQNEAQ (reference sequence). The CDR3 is CASSLTGDGYTF. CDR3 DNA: TGTGCCAGCAGCTTAACAGGGGATGGCTACACCTTC.

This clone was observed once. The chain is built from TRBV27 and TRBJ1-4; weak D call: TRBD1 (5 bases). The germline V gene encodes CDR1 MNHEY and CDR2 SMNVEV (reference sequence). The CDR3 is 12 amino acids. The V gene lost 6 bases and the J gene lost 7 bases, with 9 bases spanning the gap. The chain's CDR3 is CASRTVGEKLFF. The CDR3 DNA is TGTGCCAGCAGGACAGTAGGTGAAAAACTGTTTTTT.

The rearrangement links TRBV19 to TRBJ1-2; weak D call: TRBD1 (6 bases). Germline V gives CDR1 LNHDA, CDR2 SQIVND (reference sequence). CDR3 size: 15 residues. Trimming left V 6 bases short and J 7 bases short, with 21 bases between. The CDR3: CASSQRAPQGGGYTF. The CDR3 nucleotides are TGTGCCAGTAGCCAAAGAGCCCCACAGGGTGGTGGCTACACCTTC. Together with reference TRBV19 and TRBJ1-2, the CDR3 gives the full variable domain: DGGITQSPKYLFRKEGQNVTLSCEQNLNHDAMYWYRQDPGQGLRLIYYSQIVNDFQKGDIAEGYSVSREKKESFPLTVTSAQKNPTAFYLCASSQRAPQGGGYTFGSGTRLTVV.

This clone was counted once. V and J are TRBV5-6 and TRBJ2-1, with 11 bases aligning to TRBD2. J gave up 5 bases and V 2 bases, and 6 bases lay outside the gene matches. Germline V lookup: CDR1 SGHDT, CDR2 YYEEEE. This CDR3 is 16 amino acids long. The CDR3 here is CASSLLGLAGHNEQFF. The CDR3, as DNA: TGTGCCAGCAGCTTATTAGGACTAGCGGGTCACAATGAGCAGTTCTTC.

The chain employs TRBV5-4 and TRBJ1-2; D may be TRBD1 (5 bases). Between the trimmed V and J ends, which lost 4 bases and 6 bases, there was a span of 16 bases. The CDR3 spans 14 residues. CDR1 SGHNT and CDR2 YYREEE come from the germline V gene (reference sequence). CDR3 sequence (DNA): TGTGCCAGCAGCACACAGGTTCCCATGAATGGCTACACCTTC. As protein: CASSTQVPMNGYTF.

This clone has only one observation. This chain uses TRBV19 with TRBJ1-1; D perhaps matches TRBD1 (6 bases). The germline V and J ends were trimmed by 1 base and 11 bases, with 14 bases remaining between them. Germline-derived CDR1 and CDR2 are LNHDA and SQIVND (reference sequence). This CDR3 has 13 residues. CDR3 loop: CASSIGNRAQAFF. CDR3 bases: TGTGCCAGTAGTATAGGGAACAGGGCACAGGCTTTCTTT.

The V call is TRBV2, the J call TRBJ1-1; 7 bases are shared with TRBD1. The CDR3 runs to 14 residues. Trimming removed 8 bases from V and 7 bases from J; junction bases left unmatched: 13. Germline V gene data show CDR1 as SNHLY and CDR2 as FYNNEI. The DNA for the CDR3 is TGTGCCAGCCTATTGAGACAGGGAATAAGTGAAGCTTTCTTT. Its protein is CASLLRQGISEAFF.

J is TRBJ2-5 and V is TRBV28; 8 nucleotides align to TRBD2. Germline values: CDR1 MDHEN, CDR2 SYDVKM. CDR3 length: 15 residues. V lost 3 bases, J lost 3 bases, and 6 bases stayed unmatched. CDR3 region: CASSFVSGGKETQYF. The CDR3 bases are TGTGCCAGCAGTTTCGTGAGCGGGGGTAAAGAGACCCAGTACTTC.

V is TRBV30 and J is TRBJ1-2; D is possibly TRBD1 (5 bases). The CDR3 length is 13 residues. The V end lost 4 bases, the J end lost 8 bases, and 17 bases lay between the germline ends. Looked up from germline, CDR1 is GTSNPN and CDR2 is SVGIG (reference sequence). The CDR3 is CAWILKGLGGYTF. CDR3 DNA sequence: TGTGCCTGGATTCTTAAGGGGTTAGGCGGCTACACCTTC.